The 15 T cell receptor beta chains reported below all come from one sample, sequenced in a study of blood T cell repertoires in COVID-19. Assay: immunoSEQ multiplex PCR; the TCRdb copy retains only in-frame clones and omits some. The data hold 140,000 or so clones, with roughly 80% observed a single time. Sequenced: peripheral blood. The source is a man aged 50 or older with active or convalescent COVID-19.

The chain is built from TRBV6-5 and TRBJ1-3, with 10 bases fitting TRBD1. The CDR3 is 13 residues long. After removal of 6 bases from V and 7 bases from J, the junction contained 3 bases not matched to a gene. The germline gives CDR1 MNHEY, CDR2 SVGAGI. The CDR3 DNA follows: TGTGCCAGCAGAGGACAGGGGGTCAACACCATATATTTT. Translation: CASRGQGVNTIYF.

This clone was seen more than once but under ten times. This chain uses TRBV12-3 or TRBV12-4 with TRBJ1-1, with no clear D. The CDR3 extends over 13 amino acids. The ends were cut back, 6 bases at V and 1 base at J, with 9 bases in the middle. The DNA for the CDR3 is TGTGCCAGCAGCCGAGGATCGAACACTGAAGCTTTCTTT. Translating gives CASSRGSNTEAFF.

CDR3 region: CASTSDLAGVEQYF. The CDR3, as DNA: TGTGCCAGCACCTCTGACCTAGCGGGAGTCGAGCAGTACTTC. The chain uses TRBV5-5 and TRBJ2-7; 10 bases map to TRBD2. With V trimmed by 6 bases and J by 6 bases, 9 bases remained unmatched. This CDR3 has 14 amino acids. Germline CDR1 SGHKS, CDR2 YYEKEE (reference sequence). Complete variable domain (other parts from reference TRBV5-5 and TRBJ2-7): DAGVTQSPTHLIKTRGQQVTLRCSPISGHKSVSWYQQVLGQGPQFIFQYYEKEERGRGNFPDRFSARQFPNYSSELNVNALLLGDSALYLCASTSDLAGVEQYFGPGTRLTVT.

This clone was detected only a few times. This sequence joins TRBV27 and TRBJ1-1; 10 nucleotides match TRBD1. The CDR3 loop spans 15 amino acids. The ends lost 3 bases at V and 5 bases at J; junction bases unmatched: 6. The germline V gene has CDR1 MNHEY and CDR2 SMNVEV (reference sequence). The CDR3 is CASSFRDRGRTEAFF. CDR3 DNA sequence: TGTGCCAGCAGTTTCCGCGACAGGGGGCGAACTGAAGCTTTCTTT.

CDR3 region: CASRRSGLAGPQGAGELFF. CDR3 coding DNA: TGTGCCAGTAGAAGATCCGGACTAGCGGGACCACAGGGGGCCGGGGAGCTGTTTTTT. The rearrangement joins TRBV19 to TRBJ2-2, with 12 bases aligning to TRBD2. The CDR3 has 19 residues. CDR1 LNHDA and CDR2 SQIVND come from the germline V gene (reference sequence). With 6 bases clipped from V and 6 bases from J, the junction kept 17 bases outside the gene matches.

The DNA of the CDR3 is TGTGCCAGCAGTTATTTAGGGAGCGACTACGAGCAGTACTTC. Protein product: CASSYLGSDYEQYF. The J gene is TRBJ2-7, the V gene TRBV6-5; the D gene is possibly TRBD2 (5 bases). The CDR3 covers 14 residues. The V gene lost 3 bases and the J gene lost 3 bases, with 12 bases spanning the gap. The germline CDR1 and CDR2 sequences are MNHEY and SVGAGI.

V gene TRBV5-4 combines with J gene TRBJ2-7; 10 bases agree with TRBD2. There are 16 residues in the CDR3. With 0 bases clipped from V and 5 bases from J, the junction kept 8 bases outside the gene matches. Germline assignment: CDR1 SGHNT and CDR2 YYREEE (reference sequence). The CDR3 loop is CASSLAPLAGINEQYF. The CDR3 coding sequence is TGTGCCAGCAGCTTGGCCCCACTAGCGGGAATCAACGAGCAGTACTTC.

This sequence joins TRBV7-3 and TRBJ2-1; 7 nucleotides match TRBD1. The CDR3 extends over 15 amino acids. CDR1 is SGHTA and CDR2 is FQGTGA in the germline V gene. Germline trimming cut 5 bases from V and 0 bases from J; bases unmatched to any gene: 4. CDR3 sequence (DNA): TGTGCCAGCAGCGAGGGACAGTTCTCCTACAATGAGCAGTTCTTC. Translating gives CASSEGQFSYNEQFF.

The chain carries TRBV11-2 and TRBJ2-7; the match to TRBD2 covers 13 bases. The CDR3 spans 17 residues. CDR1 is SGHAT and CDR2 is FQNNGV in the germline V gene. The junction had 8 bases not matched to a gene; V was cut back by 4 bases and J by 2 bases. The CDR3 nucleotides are TGTGCCAGCAGCTGGGGGACTAGCGGGGACAATCCCTACGAGCAGTACTTC. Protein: CASSWGTSGDNPYEQYF.

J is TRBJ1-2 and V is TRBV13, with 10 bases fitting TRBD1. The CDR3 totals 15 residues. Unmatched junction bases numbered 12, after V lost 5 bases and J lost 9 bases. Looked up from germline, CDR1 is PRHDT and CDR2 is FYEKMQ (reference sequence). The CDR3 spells CASSGDRDRGIRYTF. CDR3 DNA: TGTGCCAGCAGCGGCGACCGGGACAGGGGTATACGCTACACCTTC.

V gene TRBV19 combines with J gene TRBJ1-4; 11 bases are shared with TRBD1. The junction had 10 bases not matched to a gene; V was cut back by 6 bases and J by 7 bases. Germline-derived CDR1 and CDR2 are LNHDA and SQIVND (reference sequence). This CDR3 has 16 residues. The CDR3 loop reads CASSILRTGGFEKLFF. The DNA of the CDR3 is TGTGCCAGTAGCATTCTCCGGACAGGGGGCTTTGAAAAACTGTTTTTT.

CDR3 DNA sequence: TGTGCCACGTCGGAATGGGCGGGGAGGGACACCGGGGAGCTGTTTTTT. Protein sequence: CATSEWAGRDTGELFF. The chain links TRBV24-1 to TRBJ2-2; 7 bases match TRBD2. The CDR3 loop spans 16 amino acids. V was pared by 10 bases and J by 3 bases, with 13 bases of the junction left unmatched. From germline, CDR1 is KGHDR and CDR2 SFDVKD.

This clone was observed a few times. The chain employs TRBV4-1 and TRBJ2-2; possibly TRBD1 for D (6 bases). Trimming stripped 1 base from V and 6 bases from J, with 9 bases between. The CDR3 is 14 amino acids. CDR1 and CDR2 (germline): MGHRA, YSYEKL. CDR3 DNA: TGCGCCAGCAGCCAAGTGACAGGTCCCGGGGAGCTGTTTTTT. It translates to CASSQVTGPGELFF.

The CDR3 is CASSKAPRGQNSYEQYF. In DNA form, the CDR3 reads TGTGCCAGCAGCAAAGCTCCTAGAGGGCAGAACTCCTACGAGCAGTACTTC. V gene TRBV21-1 combines with J gene TRBJ2-7; the D segment call TRBD2 is taken from the table without a DNA check. TRBV21-1 is reported as a pseudogene. The CDR3 extends over 17 amino acids.

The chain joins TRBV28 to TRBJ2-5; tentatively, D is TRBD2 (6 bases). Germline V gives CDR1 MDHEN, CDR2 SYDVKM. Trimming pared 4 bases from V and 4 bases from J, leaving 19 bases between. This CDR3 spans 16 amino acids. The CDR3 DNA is TGTGCCAGCAGTTCCGTGGGGGAGGTTAAGTCAGAGACCCAGTACTTC. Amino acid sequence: CASSSVGEVKSETQYF. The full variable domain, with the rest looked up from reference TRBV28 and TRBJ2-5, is DVKVTQSSRYLVKRTGEKVFLECVQDMDHENMFWYRQDPGLGLRLIYFSYDVKMKEKGDIPEGYSVSREKKERFSLILESASTNQTSMYLCASSSVGEVKSETQYFGPGTRLLVL.